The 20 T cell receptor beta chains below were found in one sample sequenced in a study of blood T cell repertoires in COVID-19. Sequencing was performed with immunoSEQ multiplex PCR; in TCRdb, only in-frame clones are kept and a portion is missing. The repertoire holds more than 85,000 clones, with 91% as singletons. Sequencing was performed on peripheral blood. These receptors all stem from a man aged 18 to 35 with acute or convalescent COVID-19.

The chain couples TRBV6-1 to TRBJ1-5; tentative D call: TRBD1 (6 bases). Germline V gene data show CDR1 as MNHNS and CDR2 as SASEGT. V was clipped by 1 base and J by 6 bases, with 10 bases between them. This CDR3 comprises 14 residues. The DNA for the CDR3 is TGTGCCAGCAGTGAAGGGGGGGGCGGTCAGCCCCAGCATTTT. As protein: CASSEGGGGQPQHF.

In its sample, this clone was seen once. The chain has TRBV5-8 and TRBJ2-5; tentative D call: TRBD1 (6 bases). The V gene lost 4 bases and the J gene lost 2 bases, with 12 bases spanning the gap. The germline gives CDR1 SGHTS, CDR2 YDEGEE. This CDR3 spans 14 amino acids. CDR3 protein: CASSRGYTQETQYF. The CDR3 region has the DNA TGTGCCAGCAGCAGGGGGTATACTCAAGAGACCCAGTACTTC.

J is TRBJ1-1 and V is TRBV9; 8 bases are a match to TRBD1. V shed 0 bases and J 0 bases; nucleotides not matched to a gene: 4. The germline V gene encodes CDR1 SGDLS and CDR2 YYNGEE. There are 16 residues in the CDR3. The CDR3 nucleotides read TGTGCCAGCAGCGTAGGGACAGGGAAGATGAACACTGAAGCTTTCTTT. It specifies CASSVGTGKMNTEAFF.

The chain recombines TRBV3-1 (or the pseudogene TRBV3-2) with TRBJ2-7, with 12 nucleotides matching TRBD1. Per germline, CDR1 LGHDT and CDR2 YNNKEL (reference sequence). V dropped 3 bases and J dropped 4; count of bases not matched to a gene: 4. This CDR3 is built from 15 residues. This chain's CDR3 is CASSHGTGGPYEQYF. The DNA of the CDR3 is TGTGCCAGCAGCCACGGGACAGGGGGCCCTTACGAGCAGTACTTC.

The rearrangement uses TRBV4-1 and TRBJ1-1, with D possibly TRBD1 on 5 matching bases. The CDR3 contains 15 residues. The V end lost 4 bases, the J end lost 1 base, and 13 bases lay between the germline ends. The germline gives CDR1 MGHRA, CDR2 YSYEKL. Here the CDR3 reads CASSRWLGENTEAFF. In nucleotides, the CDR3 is TGCGCCAGCAGCCGCTGGTTAGGGGAGAACACTGAAGCTTTCTTT.

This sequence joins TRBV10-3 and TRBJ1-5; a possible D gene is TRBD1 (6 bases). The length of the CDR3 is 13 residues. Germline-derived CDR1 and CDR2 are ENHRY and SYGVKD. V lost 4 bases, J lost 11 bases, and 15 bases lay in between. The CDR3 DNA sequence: TGTGCCATCAGTGGGAGAACAGGGTGGGCCCAGCATTTT. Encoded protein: CAISGRTGWAQHF.

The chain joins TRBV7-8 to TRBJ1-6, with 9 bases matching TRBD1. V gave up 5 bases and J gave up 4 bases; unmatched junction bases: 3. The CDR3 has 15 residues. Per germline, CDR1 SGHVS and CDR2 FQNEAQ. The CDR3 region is CASSDDRGYNSPLHF. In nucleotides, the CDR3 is TGTGCCAGCAGCGACGACAGGGGGTATAATTCACCCCTCCACTTT. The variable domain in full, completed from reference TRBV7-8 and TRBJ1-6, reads GAGVSQSPRYKVAKRGQDVALRCDPISGHVSLFWYQQALGQGPEFLTYFQNEAQLDKSGLPSDRFFAERPEGSVSTLKIQRTQQEDSAVYLCASSDDRGYNSPLHFGNGTRLTVT.

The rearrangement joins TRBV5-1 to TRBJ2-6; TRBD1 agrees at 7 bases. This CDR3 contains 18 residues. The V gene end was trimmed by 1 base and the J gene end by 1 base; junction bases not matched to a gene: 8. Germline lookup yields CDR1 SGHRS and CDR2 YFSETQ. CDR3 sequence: CASSLTGAYYSGANVLTF. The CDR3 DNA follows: TGCGCCAGCAGCTTGACAGGGGCCTACTATTCTGGGGCCAACGTCCTGACTTTC.

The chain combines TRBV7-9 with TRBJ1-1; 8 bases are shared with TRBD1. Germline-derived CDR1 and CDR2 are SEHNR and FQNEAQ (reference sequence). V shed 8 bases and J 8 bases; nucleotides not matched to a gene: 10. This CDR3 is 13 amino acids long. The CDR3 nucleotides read TGTGCCAGCTTTATGCCAGGGGGCGCAGAAGCTTTCTTT. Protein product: CASFMPGGAEAFF. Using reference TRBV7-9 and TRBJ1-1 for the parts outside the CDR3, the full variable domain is DTGVSQNPRHKITKRGQNVTFRCDPISEHNRLYWYRQTLGQGPEFLTYFQNEAQLEKSRLLSDRFSAERPKGSFSTLEIQRTEQGDSAMYLCASFMPGGAEAFFGQGTRLTVV.

The CDR3 DNA is TGTGCCAGCCACAGAGGACAGGGGGTTGGCGAGCAGTACTTC. Translating gives CASHRGQGVGEQYF. The gene calls are TRBV6-5 and TRBJ2-7; 10 bases are a match to TRBD1. Germline CDR1 and CDR2: MNHEY and SVGAGI. This CDR3 spans 14 amino acids. V trimming: 8 bases; J trimming: 6 bases; junction bases outside the gene matches: 10.

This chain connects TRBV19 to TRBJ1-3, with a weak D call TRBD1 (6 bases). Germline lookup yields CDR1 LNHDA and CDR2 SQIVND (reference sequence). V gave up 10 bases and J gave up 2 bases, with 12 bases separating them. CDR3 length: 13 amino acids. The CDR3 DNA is TGTGCCACCGCAGGGGAAGCTGGAAACACCATATATTTT. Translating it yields CATAGEAGNTIYF.

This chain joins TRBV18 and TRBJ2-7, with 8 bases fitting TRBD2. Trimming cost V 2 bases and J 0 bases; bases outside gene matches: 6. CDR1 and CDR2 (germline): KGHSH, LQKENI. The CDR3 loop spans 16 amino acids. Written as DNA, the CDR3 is TGTGCCAGCTCACCAAACATAGCGGGGCTCTCCTACGAGCAGTACTTC. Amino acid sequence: CASSPNIAGLSYEQYF.

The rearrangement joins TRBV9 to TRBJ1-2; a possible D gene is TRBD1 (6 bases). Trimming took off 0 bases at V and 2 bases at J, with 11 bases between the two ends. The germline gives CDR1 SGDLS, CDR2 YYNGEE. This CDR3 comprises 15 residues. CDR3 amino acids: CASSVGAGENYGYTF. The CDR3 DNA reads TGTGCCAGCAGCGTAGGGGCAGGGGAGAACTATGGCTACACCTTC.

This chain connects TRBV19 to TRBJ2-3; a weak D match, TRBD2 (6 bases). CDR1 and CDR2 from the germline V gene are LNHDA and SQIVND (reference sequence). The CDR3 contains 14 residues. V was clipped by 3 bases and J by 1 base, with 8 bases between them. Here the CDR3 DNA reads TGTGCCAGTAGTATTGGACTACGCACAGATACGCAGTATTTT. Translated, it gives CASSIGLRTDTQYF.

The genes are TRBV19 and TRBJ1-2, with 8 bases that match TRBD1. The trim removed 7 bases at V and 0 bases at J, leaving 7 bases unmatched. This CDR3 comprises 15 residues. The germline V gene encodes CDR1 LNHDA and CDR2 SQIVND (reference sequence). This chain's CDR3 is CASNPTGEANYGYTF. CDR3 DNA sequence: TGTGCCAGTAACCCGACAGGGGAAGCTAACTATGGCTACACCTTC.

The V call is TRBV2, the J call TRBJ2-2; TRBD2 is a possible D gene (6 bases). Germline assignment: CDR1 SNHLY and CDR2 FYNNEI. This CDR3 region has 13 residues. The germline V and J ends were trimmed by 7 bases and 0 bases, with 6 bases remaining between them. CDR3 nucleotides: TGTGCCAGCAAGCGGGCGAACACCGGGGAGCTGTTTTTT. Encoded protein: CASKRANTGELFF.

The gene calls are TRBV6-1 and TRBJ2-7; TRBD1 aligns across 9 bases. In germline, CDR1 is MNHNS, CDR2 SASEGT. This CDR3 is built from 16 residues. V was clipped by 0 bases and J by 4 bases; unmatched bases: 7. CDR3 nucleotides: TGTGCCAGCAGTGAAGCGCCGGGACAGGGAGGGTACGAGCAGTACTTC. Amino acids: CASSEAPGQGGYEQYF.

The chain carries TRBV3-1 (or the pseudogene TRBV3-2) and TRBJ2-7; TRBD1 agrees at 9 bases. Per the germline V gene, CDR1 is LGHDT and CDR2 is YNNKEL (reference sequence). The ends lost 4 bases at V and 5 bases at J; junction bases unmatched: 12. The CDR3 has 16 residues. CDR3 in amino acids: CASSPRPGQGINEQYF. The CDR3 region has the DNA TGTGCCAGCAGCCCGCGCCCGGGACAGGGCATTAACGAGCAGTACTTC.

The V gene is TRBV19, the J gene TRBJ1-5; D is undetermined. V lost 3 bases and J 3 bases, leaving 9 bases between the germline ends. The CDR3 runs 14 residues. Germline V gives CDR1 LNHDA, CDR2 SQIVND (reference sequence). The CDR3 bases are TGTGCCAGTAGTATCTCCCCCTCCAATCAGCCCCAGCATTTT. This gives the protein CASSISPSNQPQHF.

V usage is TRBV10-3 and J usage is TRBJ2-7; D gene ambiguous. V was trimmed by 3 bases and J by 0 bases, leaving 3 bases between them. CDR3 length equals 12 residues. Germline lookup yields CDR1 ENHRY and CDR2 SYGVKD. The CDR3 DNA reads TGTGCCATCAGTGACAGCTCCTACGAGCAGTACTTC. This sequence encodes CAISDSSYEQYF.